The T cell receptor beta chain under discussion was sequenced for a study of blood T cell repertoires in COVID-19. Study-wide context: From the United States, Italy and Spain came samples of acute and convalescent COVID-19. T cells, B-cell-depleted T cells, or PBMCs supplied cDNA or gDNA.

Original methodology: The assay estimated nucleated cells by amplifying reference gene primers. TCRdb's copy holds only in-frame clones and misses some; the assay was immunoSEQ multiplex PCR. From that table come the V and J calls and clone size; the DNA was used to work out D and trimming. Of 370,000 or so clones in the sample, roughly 86% are singletons; the top ten hold approximately 1%. Deletions cut 2 bases from V and 4 bases from J, with 5 bases between. Germline CDR1 and CDR2: MDHEN and SYDVKM. The CDR3 runs 12 residues. Sequencing was carried out using peripheral blood. The sequence was obtained from a human donor with acute or convalescent COVID-19. The donor label of this sample is uncertain. The chain is built from TRBV28 and TRBJ1-1, with no clear D. In DNA form, the CDR3 reads TGTGCCAGCAGTTTAGGGCTCACTGAAGCTTTCTTT. Translated: CASSLGLTEAFF.